These T cell receptor beta chains were read from a single sample in a study of PD-1 blockade in classical Hodgkin lymphoma. Libraries were prepared by immunoSEQ multiplex PCR; TCRdb keeps only in-frame clonotypes and omits some of them. Seen here are roughly 22,000 clones, about 64% observed once, and the top ten hold nearly 6%. The specimen was peripheral blood mononuclear cells (PBMCs), collected at baseline. Every receptor here comes from a human donor with classical Hodgkin lymphoma. Each CDR3 is given with its conserved first and last residue. Fields, in order: D gene, V gene, clone size, J gene, CDR3 protein, CDR3 DNA. D genes are given only for firm matches. Clone size, where shown, is once, few, many, or a class for clones that have expanded.

d_call: -
v_call: TRBV30
clone_size: -
j_call: TRBJ2-5
cdr3_aa: CAWSPSLLVQETQYF
cdr3_nt: TGTGCCTGGAGCCCCTCCCTCTTGGTTCAAGAGACCCAGTACTTC

d_call: -
v_call: TRBV11-2
clone_size: few
j_call: TRBJ1-1
cdr3_aa: CASSPGFGNTEAFF
cdr3_nt: TGTGCCAGCAGCCCAGGGTTCGGGAACACTGAAGCTTTCTTT

d_call: TRBD2
v_call: TRBV7-9
clone_size: -
j_call: TRBJ2-1
cdr3_aa: CASSPGGPVTYEQFF
cdr3_nt: TGTGCCAGCAGCCCGGGAGGCCCTGTAACGTATGAGCAGTTCTTC

d_call: TRBD1
v_call: TRBV27
clone_size: few
j_call: TRBJ1-2
cdr3_aa: CASSPGGGYIYGYTF
cdr3_nt: TGTGCCAGCAGTCCAGGGGGGGGCTATATATATGGCTACACCTTC

d_call: -
v_call: TRBV5-1
clone_size: -
j_call: TRBJ1-4
cdr3_aa: CASSWTAGINEKLFF
cdr3_nt: TGCGCCAGCAGCTGGACAGCGGGCATAAATGAAAAACTGTTTTTT

d_call: -
v_call: TRBV5-5
clone_size: -
j_call: TRBJ2-2
cdr3_aa: CASSLDGINTGELFF
cdr3_nt: TGTGCCAGCAGCTTGGATGGAATAAACACCGGGGAGCTGTTTTTT

d_call: TRBD1
v_call: TRBV5-1
clone_size: -
j_call: TRBJ2-2
cdr3_aa: CASSLGQGATGELFF
cdr3_nt: TGCGCCAGCAGCTTAGGACAGGGGGCCACCGGGGAGCTGTTTTTT

d_call: -
v_call: TRBV6-5
clone_size: few
j_call: TRBJ1-1
cdr3_aa: CASSYSGGGWAFF
cdr3_nt: TGTGCCAGCAGTTACTCGGGGGGAGGGTGGGCTTTCTTT

d_call: -
v_call: TRBV5-1
clone_size: -
j_call: TRBJ2-3
cdr3_aa: CASSGALGARTDTQYF
cdr3_nt: TGCGCCAGCAGCGGCGCACTAGGGGCGCGCACAGATACGCAGTATTTT

d_call: -
v_call: TRBV11-3
clone_size: few
j_call: TRBJ2-2
cdr3_aa: CASSYGTANTGELFF
cdr3_nt: TGTGCCAGCAGCTATGGGACGGCGAACACCGGGGAGCTGTTTTTT

d_call: TRBD2
v_call: TRBV2
clone_size: -
j_call: TRBJ2-1
cdr3_aa: CASRLSGGSYNEQFF
cdr3_nt: TGTGCCAGCAGGTTAAGCGGGGGCTCCTACAATGAGCAGTTCTTC

d_call: -
v_call: TRBV7-9
clone_size: -
j_call: TRBJ2-2
cdr3_aa: CASSFSANTGELFF
cdr3_nt: TGTGCCAGCAGCTTCAGTGCTAACACCGGGGAGCTGTTTTTT

d_call: TRBD1
v_call: TRBV19
clone_size: few
j_call: TRBJ2-2
cdr3_aa: CASSITGETGELFF
cdr3_nt: TGTGCCAGTAGTATAACAGGGGAAACCGGGGAGCTGTTTTTT

d_call: TRBD1
v_call: TRBV18
clone_size: -
j_call: TRBJ2-7
cdr3_aa: CASSRDRVIYEQYF
cdr3_nt: TGTGCCAGCTCACGGGACAGGGTAATTTACGAGCAGTACTTC

d_call: -
v_call: TRBV5-1
clone_size: -
j_call: TRBJ1-5
cdr3_aa: CASSLAVGTPLGHSNQPQHF
cdr3_nt: TGCGCCAGCAGCTTGGCGGTAGGGACGCCATTGGGGCATAGCAATCAGCCCCAGCATTTT

d_call: -
v_call: TRBV30
clone_size: -
j_call: TRBJ1-4
cdr3_aa: CAWNEGVYEKLFF
cdr3_nt: TGTGCCTGGAACGAGGGAGTTTATGAAAAACTGTTTTTT

d_call: -
v_call: TRBV20-1
clone_size: -
j_call: TRBJ2-3
cdr3_aa: CSAPTDTQYF
cdr3_nt: TGCAGTGCTCCTACAGATACGCAGTATTTT

d_call: -
v_call: TRBV5-8
clone_size: -
j_call: TRBJ1-1
cdr3_aa: CASSHGGHRNTEAFF
cdr3_nt: TGTGCCAGCAGCCACGGCGGACATCGGAACACTGAAGCTTTCTTT

d_call: TRBD1
v_call: TRBV7-2
clone_size: once
j_call: TRBJ1-5
cdr3_aa: CASSSGQGANRNQPQHF
cdr3_nt: TGTGCCAGCAGCTCGGGACAGGGGGCGAACCGCAATCAGCCCCAGCATTTT

d_call: -
v_call: TRBV7-9
clone_size: -
j_call: TRBJ2-1
cdr3_aa: CASSSSSGQPFNEQFF
cdr3_nt: TGTGCCAGCAGCTCCTCGTCGGGACAACCCTTCAATGAGCAGTTCTTC

d_call: TRBD2
v_call: TRBV5-1
clone_size: -
j_call: TRBJ2-3
cdr3_aa: CASSWTRGRDTQYF
cdr3_nt: TGCGCCAGCAGCTGGACTAGAGGGAGAGATACGCAGTATTTT

d_call: -
v_call: TRBV30
clone_size: medium-sized
j_call: TRBJ1-5
cdr3_aa: CAWNERDRRNQPQHF
cdr3_nt: TGTGCCTGGAATGAACGCGACAGGCGCAATCAGCCCCAGCATTTT

d_call: -
v_call: TRBV4-3
clone_size: once
j_call: TRBJ1-1
cdr3_aa: CASSQGTRSKNTEAFF
cdr3_nt: TGCGCCAGCAGCCAAGGGACAAGGTCGAAGAACACTGAAGCTTTCTTT

d_call: -
v_call: TRBV4-3
clone_size: once
j_call: TRBJ2-1
cdr3_aa: CASSQERAMGLEQFF
cdr3_nt: TGCGCCAGCAGCCAGGAAAGGGCGATGGGCCTTGAGCAGTTCTTC

d_call: -
v_call: TRBV28
clone_size: -
j_call: TRBJ1-1
cdr3_aa: CASNLGQPFEAFF
cdr3_nt: TGTGCCAGCAATTTGGGACAACCGTTTGAAGCTTTCTTT

d_call: TRBD2
v_call: TRBV4-1
clone_size: -
j_call: TRBJ2-2
cdr3_aa: CASSQALSSGGRELFF
cdr3_nt: TGCGCCAGCAGCCAAGCCCTTTCTAGCGGGGGCCGCGAGCTGTTTTTT

d_call: TRBD2
v_call: TRBV27
clone_size: few
j_call: TRBJ2-5
cdr3_aa: CASSLMASGGVETQYF
cdr3_nt: TGTGCCAGCAGCCTAATGGCTAGCGGGGGGGTGGAGACCCAGTACTTC

d_call: -
v_call: TRBV5-4
clone_size: few
j_call: TRBJ1-5
cdr3_aa: CASSLGSNQPQHF
cdr3_nt: TGTGCCAGCAGCTTGGGTAGCAATCAGCCCCAGCATTTT

d_call: TRBD1
v_call: TRBV27
clone_size: few
j_call: TRBJ1-6
cdr3_aa: CASSFDRAGSPLHF
cdr3_nt: TGTGCCAGCAGTTTTGACAGGGCGGGTTCACCCCTCCACTTT

d_call: -
v_call: TRBV30
clone_size: few
j_call: TRBJ1-1
cdr3_aa: CAWSRPGREAFF
cdr3_nt: TGTGCCTGGAGCAGGCCCGGTCGTGAAGCTTTCTTT

d_call: TRBD1
v_call: TRBV28
clone_size: few
j_call: TRBJ1-5
cdr3_aa: CASARTGGYRNQPQHF
cdr3_nt: TGTGCCAGCGCCCGGACAGGGGGTTATCGCAATCAGCCCCAGCATTTT

d_call: TRBD1
v_call: TRBV7-2
clone_size: -
j_call: TRBJ2-1
cdr3_aa: CASSRDRPPYNEQFF
cdr3_nt: TGTGCCAGCAGCCGGGACAGGCCTCCTTACAATGAGCAGTTCTTC

d_call: TRBD1
v_call: TRBV4-1
clone_size: -
j_call: TRBJ1-2
cdr3_aa: CASSQDWDRGLINYGYTF
cdr3_nt: TGCGCCAGCAGCCAAGATTGGGACAGGGGTCTCATAAACTATGGCTACACCTTC